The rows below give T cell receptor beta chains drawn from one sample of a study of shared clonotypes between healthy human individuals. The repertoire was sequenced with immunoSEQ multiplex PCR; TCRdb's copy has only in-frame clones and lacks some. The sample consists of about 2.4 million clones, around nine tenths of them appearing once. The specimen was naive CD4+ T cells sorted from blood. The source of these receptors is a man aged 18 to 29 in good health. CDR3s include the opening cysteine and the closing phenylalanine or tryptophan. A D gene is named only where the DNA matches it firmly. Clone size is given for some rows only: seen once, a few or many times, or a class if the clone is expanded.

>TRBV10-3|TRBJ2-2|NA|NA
CAISGWSSATGELFF
TGTGCCATCAGTGGTTGGAGTAGCGCCACCGGGGAGCTGTTTTTT
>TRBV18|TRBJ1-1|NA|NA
CASSPALPLVAFF
TGTGCCAGCTCACCCGCGCTCCCACTTGTAGCTTTCTTT
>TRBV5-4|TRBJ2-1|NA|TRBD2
CASTPRLAGAYNEQFF
TGTGCCAGCACCCCCCGGCTAGCGGGGGCCTACAATGAGCAGTTCTTC
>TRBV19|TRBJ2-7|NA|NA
CASSILATDPYEQYF
TGTGCCAGTAGTATCCTGGCCACCGACCCCTACGAGCAGTACTTC
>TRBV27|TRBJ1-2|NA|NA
CASSLSRRSGIYGYTF
TGTGCCAGCAGTTTATCTCGCCGATCCGGGATTTATGGCTACACCTTC
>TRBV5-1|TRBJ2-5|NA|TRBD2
CASSFTGGPQETQYF
TGCGCCAGCAGCTTTACGGGGGGGCCCCAAGAGACCCAGTACTTC
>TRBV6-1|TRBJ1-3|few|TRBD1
CASSPGQAGNTIYF
TGTGCCAGCAGTCCCGGACAGGCTGGAAACACCATATATTTT
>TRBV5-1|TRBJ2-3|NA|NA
CASSLGGPDTQYF
TGCGCCAGCAGCTTGGGGGGGCCCGATACGCAGTATTTT
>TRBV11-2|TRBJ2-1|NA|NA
CASSRDFSYNEQFF
TGTGCCAGCAGCCGGGACTTTTCCTACAATGAGCAGTTCTTC
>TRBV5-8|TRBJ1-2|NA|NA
CASSYNGYTF
TGTGCCAGCAGCTATAATGGCTACACCTTC
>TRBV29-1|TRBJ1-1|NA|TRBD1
CSADRGTEAFF
TGCAGCGCTGACAGGGGAACTGAAGCTTTCTTT
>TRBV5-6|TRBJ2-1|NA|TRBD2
CASSSEGLANEQFF
TGTGCCAGCAGCTCCGAGGGACTAGCCAATGAGCAGTTCTTC
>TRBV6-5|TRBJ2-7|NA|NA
CASRLSQGNYEQYF
TGTGCCAGCAGGCTCTCCCAGGGGAACTACGAGCAGTACTTC
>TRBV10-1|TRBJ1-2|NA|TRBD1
CARRLRDRVHGYTF
TGCGCCAGGAGACTACGGGACAGGGTGCATGGCTACACCTTC
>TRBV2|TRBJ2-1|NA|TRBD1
CASKAGTAMYNEQFF
TGTGCCAGCAAAGCCGGGACAGCCATGTACAATGAGCAGTTCTTC
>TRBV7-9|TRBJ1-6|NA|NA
CASSLVALRPSANSPLHF
TGTGCCAGCAGCTTAGTGGCGCTCCGCCCCTCGGCTAATTCACCCCTCCACTTT
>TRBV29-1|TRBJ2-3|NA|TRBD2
CSALSGAGADTQYF
TGCAGCGCCCTTAGCGGGGCGGGGGCAGATACGCAGTATTTT
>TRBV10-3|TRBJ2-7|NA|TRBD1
CAISDPGQHSYEQYF
TGTGCCATCAGTGACCCGGGACAGCACTCCTACGAGCAGTACTTC
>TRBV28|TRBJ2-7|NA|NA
CASSLNYEQYF
TGTGCCAGCAGTTTGAACTACGAGCAGTACTTC
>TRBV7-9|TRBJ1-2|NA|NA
CASSLLVGTNYGYTF
TGTGCCAGCAGCTTACTCGTCGGAACTAACTATGGCTACACCTTC
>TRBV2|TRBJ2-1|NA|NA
CASSEEASLEQFF
TGTGCCAGCAGTGAAGAGGCTAGCCTTGAGCAGTTCTTC
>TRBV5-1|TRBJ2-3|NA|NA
CASSLGQYTDTQYF
TGCGCCAGCAGCTTGGGACAATACACAGATACGCAGTATTTT
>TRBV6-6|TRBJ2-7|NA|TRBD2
CASSLLAGGIYEQYF
TGTGCCAGCAGTCTACTAGCGGGAGGGATCTACGAGCAGTACTTC
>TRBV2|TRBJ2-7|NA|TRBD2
CASSPLAAYEQYF
TGTGCCAGCAGTCCCCTAGCGGCCTACGAGCAGTACTTC
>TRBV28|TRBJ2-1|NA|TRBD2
CASSLGLAVAYNEQFF
TGTGCCAGCAGTTTGGGACTAGCGGTCGCCTACAATGAGCAGTTCTTC
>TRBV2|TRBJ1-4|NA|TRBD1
CASSERGARTGNEKLFF
TGTGCCAGCAGTGAACGGGGAGCTCGGACAGGGAATGAAAAACTGTTTTTT
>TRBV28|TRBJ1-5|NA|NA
CASNIGGAFQPQHF
TGTGCCAGCAATATCGGGGGGGCCTTTCAGCCCCAGCATTTT
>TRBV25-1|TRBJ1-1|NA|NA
CASTRGKGTEAFF
TGTGCCAGCACCCGGGGGAAGGGCACTGAAGCTTTCTTT
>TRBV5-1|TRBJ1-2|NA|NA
CASSFGVRADGYTF
TGCGCCAGCAGCTTCGGGGTCAGGGCGGATGGCTACACCTTC
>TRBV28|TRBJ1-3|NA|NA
CASSSTWFRAGNTIYF
TGTGCCAGCAGTTCCACATGGTTCAGAGCTGGAAACACCATATATTTT
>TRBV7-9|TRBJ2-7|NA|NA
CASRKEGAGYEQYF
TGTGCCAGCAGGAAGGAGGGGGCTGGCTACGAGCAGTACTTC
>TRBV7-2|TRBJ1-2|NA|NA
CASSLGRDYGYTF
TGTGCCAGCAGCCTCGGACGGGACTATGGCTACACCTTC
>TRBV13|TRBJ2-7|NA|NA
CASSFRQTYEQYF
TGTGCCAGCAGCTTCCGGCAGACCTACGAGCAGTACTTC
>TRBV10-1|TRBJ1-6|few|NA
CASSESNEGKVNSPLHF
TGCGCCAGCAGTGAGTCGAATGAGGGGAAGGTGAATTCACCCCTCCACTTT
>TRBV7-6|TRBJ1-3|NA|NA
CASSLSESGNTIYF
TGTGCCAGCAGCTTATCTGAATCTGGAAACACCATATATTTT
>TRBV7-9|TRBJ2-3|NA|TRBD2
CASSLASGTSGTDTQYF
TGTGCCAGCAGCTTAGCATCAGGGACTAGCGGCACAGATACGCAGTATTTT
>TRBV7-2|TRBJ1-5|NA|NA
CASSLEGRNQPQHF
TGTGCCAGCAGCTTAGAGGGGCGCAATCAGCCCCAGCATTTT
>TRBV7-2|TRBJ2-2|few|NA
CASSLGSGTNTGELFF
TGTGCCAGCAGCTTAGGGTCAGGAACGAACACCGGGGAGCTGTTTTTT
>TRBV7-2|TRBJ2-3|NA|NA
CASSYQGLSTDTQYF
TGTGCCAGCAGCTACCAGGGACTGAGCACAGATACGCAGTATTTT
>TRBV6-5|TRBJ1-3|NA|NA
CASSRTRDVGNTIYF
TGTGCCAGCAGCCGGACTAGGGACGTTGGAAACACCATATATTTT
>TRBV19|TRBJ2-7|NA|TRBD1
CASSTLPGQGFEQYF
TGTGCCAGTAGTACACTACCGGGACAGGGATTCGAGCAGTACTTC
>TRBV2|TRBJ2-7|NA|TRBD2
CASRGAPGLAGEQYF
TGTGCCAGCAGGGGAGCCCCGGGACTAGCGGGGGAGCAGTACTTC
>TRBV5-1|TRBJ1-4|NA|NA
CASSLISTNEKLFF
TGCGCCAGCAGCTTGATCTCAACTAATGAAAAACTGTTTTTT
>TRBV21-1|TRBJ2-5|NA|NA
CASSNGTEFQETQYF
TGTGCCAGCAGCAACGGGACAGAGTTCCAAGAGACCCAGTACTTC
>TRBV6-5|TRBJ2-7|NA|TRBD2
CASRGRTSGSDEQYF
TGTGCCAGCAGGGGAAGGACTAGCGGGAGTGACGAGCAGTACTTC
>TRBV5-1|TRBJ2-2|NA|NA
CASSLAGTRNTGELFF
TGCGCCAGCAGCTTGGCCGGCACGAGGAACACCGGGGAGCTGTTTTTT
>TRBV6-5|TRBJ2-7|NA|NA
CASSYSGPTGLYEQYF
TGTGCCAGCAGTTACTCCGGTCCAACAGGGCTCTACGAGCAGTACTTC
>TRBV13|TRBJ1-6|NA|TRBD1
CASSSDRGKVNSPLHF
TGTGCCAGCAGCTCCGACAGGGGGAAAGTTAATTCACCCCTCCACTTT
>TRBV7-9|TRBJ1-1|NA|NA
CASSLGGTRPPGHTEAFF
TGTGCCAGCAGCTTGGGAGGGACACGACCCCCGGGGCACACTGAAGCTTTCTTT
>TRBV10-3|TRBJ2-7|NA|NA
CAISEGAPLEEQYF
TGTGCCATCAGTGAGGGGGCCCCGCTGGAGGAGCAGTACTTC
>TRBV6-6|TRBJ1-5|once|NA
CATLDYSNQPQHF
TGTGCCACCCTGGATTATAGCAATCAGCCCCAGCATTTT
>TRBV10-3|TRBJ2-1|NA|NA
CAIASARGTPYNEQFF
TGTGCCATCGCATCGGCCCGCGGTACTCCTTACAATGAGCAGTTCTTC
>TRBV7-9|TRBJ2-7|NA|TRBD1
CASSLQGARDEQYF
TGTGCCAGCAGCTTACAGGGGGCGCGGGACGAGCAGTACTTC
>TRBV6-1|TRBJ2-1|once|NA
CASRQEAYNEQFF
TGTGCCAGCAGACAGGAGGCCTACAATGAGCAGTTCTTC